This section outlines one T cell receptor beta chain sequence together with its context. Its antigen remains unidentified. The data originate from a study of shared clonotypes between healthy human individuals. Notes on the study in general: It was the few donors that limited the genetic and exposure-history diversity represented. About 5% was the fraction of naive CD4 clonotypes found shared across a few donors.

The assay was carried out at the deep level. TCRdb keeps only in-frame clones here, not all; method: immunoSEQ multiplex PCR. Of roughly 2,300,000 clones in the sample, under 95% were seen once. This CDR3 is 12 amino acids long. CDR1 is SGHRS, CDR2 YFSETQ, per germline. Trimming took 0 bases from V and 10 from J, leaving 9 bases between them. The V call is TRBV5-1, the J call TRBJ2-3, with unresolved D. Sequenced: naive CD4+ T cells from PBMCs. Subset noted: CD45RA+ positively selected. The receptor was isolated from a man between 18 and 35 years old in good health. Some clones in this sample may be carry-over from other donors' samples. CDR3 protein: CASSLDWGPQYF. The CDR3 DNA is TGCGCCAGCAGCTTGGACTGGGGTCCGCAGTATTTT.